The rows below give T cell receptor beta chains drawn from one sample of a study of early T cells in non-severe SARS-CoV-2 infection. One entry per CDR3 protein results from TCRdb running MiXCR on the 5' RACE reads. The profile covers 77,000 or so distinct CDR3 sequences, with around 15% appearing a single time and around 3.7% taken by the ten largest. Sequencing used whole blood, obtained at baseline. Every receptor here comes from an adult who was a healthcare worker with PCR-confirmed SARS-CoV-2 infection or an uninfected control (not recorded which). Both conserved end residues are part of each CDR3.

j_call: TRBJ2-3
v_call: TRBV5-8
cdr3_aa: CASSLVSPMEDTQYF

j_call: TRBJ1-2
v_call: TRBV20-1
cdr3_aa: CSAREGRGYYGYTF

j_call: TRBJ1-1
v_call: TRBV27
cdr3_aa: CASSLERHTEAFF

j_call: TRBJ1-1
v_call: TRBV18
cdr3_aa: CASSPLGGGETEAFF

j_call: TRBJ1-1
v_call: TRBV5-1
cdr3_aa: CASSLPQPGAEAFF

j_call: TRBJ2-4
v_call: TRBV6-5
cdr3_aa: CASSRWSEGNIQYF

j_call: TRBJ2-5
v_call: TRBV10-3
cdr3_aa: CAISGPGQGQETQYF

j_call: TRBJ1-5
v_call: TRBV2
cdr3_aa: CASSSGQPNQPQHF

j_call: TRBJ1-2
v_call: TRBV5-1
cdr3_aa: CASSRQGTGASYGYTF

j_call: TRBJ1-4
v_call: TRBV14
cdr3_aa: CASSHPRGNEGRDATNEKLFF

j_call: TRBJ2-7
v_call: TRBV28
cdr3_aa: CASTASGSTYEQYF

j_call: TRBJ2-6
v_call: TRBV11-2
cdr3_aa: CASSLDYRGSGANVLTF

j_call: TRBJ2-6
v_call: TRBV5-1
cdr3_aa: CASSREGAGANVLTF

j_call: TRBJ2-1
v_call: TRBV30
cdr3_aa: CAWSGLAGYNEQFF

j_call: TRBJ2-7
v_call: TRBV3-1
cdr3_aa: CASSLGQGTYEQYF

j_call: TRBJ2-1
v_call: TRBV9
cdr3_aa: CASSVVAGAYNEQFF

j_call: TRBJ2-3
v_call: TRBV9
cdr3_aa: CASSVEASGIVYTSTDTQYF

j_call: TRBJ2-1
v_call: TRBV18
cdr3_aa: CASSPRYDEQFF

j_call: TRBJ2-7
v_call: TRBV2
cdr3_aa: CASSERASATYEQYF

j_call: TRBJ2-7
v_call: TRBV27
cdr3_aa: CASQRGNEQYF

j_call: TRBJ2-1
v_call: TRBV7-2
cdr3_aa: CASSLAGEREEKFF

j_call: TRBJ2-1
v_call: TRBV4-1
cdr3_aa: CASSAHRGLNPEQFF

j_call: TRBJ2-1
v_call: TRBV20-1
cdr3_aa: CSARDPGTSGREQFF

j_call: TRBJ2-2
v_call: TRBV10-2
cdr3_aa: CASSEVAGKGRTGELFF

j_call: TRBJ1-2
v_call: TRBV6-5
cdr3_aa: CASSYRGVLGGYTF

j_call: TRBJ2-1
v_call: TRBV7-3
cdr3_aa: CASSPERTPYNEQFF

j_call: TRBJ1-3
v_call: TRBV3-1
cdr3_aa: CASSQGFVFDLTGNTIYF

j_call: TRBJ2-2
v_call: TRBV20-1
cdr3_aa: CSARDAGPSNTGELFF